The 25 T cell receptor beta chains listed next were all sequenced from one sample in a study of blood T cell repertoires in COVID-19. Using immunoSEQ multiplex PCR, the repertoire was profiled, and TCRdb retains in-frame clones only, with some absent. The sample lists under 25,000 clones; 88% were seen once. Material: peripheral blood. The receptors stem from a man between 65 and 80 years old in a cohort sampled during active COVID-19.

The CDR3 here is CASSLAGLYGYTF. CDR3 in DNA: TGCGCCAGCAGCTTGGCAGGGTTGTATGGCTACACCTTC. The chain employs TRBV5-1 and TRBJ1-2; D might be TRBD1 (5 bases). Germline V gives CDR1 SGHRS, CDR2 YFSETQ. The CDR3 runs to 13 residues. With 0 bases removed from V and 5 bases from J, the gap between germline ends came to 8 bases.

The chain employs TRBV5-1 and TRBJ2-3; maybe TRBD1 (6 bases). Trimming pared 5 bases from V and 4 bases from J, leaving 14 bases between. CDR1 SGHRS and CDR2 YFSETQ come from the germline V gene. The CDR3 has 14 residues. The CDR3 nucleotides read TGCGCCAGCAGGCAGGGGCCAGTGGCAGATACGCAGTATTTT. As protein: CASRQGPVADTQYF.

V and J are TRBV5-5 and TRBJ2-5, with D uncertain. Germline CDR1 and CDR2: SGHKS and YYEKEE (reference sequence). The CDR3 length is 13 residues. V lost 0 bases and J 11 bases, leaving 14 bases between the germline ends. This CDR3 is CASSLALGVRQYF. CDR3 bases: TGTGCCAGCAGCTTGGCCCTTGGAGTTCGTCAGTACTTC.

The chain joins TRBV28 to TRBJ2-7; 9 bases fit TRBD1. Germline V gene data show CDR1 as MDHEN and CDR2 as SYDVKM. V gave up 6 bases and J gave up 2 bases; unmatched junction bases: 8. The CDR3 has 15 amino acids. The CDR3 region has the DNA TGTGCCAGCAGAATGGACAGGGGAACGACCTACGAGCAGTACTTC. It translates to CASRMDRGTTYEQYF.

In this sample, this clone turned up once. CDR3 nucleotide sequence: TGTGCCAGTAGGCGAGTACAAGACAGGGGGCTAGGCAATGAGCAGTTCTTC. This encodes CASRRVQDRGLGNEQFF. The chain employs TRBV19 and TRBJ2-1, with 10 nucleotides matching TRBD1. Per germline, CDR1 LNHDA and CDR2 SQIVND (reference sequence). V gave up 6 bases and J gave up 6 bases; unmatched junction bases: 14. The CDR3 spans 17 residues.

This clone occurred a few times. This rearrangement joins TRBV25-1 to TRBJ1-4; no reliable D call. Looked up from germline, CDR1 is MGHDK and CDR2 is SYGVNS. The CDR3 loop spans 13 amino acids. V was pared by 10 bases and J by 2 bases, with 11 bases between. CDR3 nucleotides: TGTGCCAAGCGGGAGAGGACTAATGAAAAACTGTTTTTT. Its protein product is CAKRERTNEKLFF. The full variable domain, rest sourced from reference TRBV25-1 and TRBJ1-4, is EADIYQTPRYLVIGTGKKITLECSQTMGHDKMYWYQQDPGMELHLIHYSYGVNSTEKGDLSSESTVSRIRTEHFPLTLESARPSHTSQYLCAKRERTNEKLFFGSGTQLSVL.

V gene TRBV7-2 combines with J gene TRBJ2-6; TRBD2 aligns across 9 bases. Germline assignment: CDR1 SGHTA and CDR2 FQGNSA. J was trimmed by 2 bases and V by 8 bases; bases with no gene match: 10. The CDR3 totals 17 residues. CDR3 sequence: CASRKRAGGAGANVLTF. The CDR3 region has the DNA TGTGCCAGCCGTAAGCGAGCGGGAGGTGCTGGGGCCAACGTCCTGACTTTC.

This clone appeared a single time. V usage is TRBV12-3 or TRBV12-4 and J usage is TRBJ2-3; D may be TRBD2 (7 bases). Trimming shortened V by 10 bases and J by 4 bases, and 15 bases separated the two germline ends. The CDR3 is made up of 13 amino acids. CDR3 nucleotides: TGTGCCACCTCCTGGGGGGGGCCAGATACGCAGTATTTT. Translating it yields CATSWGGPDTQYF.

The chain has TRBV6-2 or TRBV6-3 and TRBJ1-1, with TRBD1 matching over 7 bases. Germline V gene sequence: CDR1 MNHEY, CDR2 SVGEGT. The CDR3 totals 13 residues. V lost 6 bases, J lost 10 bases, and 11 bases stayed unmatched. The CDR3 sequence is CASRPNYPGGAFF. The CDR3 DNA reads TGTGCCAGCAGACCTAATTACCCAGGGGGAGCTTTCTTT.

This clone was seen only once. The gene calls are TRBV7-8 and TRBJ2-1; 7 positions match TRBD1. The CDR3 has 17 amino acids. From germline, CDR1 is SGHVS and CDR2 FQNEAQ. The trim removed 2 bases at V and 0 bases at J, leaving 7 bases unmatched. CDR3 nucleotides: TGTGCCAGCAGCTTAAGGGGGACAGCCAGCTCCTACAATGAGCAGTTCTTC. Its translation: CASSLRGTASSYNEQFF.

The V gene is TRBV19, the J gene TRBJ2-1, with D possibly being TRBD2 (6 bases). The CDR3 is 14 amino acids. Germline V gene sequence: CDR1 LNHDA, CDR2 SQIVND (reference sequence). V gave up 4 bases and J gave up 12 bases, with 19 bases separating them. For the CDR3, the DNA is TGTGCCAGTAGTAGCGGCGACCCACCCGGGGGGCAGTTCTTC. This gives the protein CASSSGDPPGGQFF.

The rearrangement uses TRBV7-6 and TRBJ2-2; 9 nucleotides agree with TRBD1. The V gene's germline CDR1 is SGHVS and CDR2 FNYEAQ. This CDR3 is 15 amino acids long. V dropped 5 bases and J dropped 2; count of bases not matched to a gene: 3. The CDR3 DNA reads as TGTGCCAGCAGCCAACAGGGGGCAAACACCGGGGAGCTGTTTTTT. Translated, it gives CASSQQGANTGELFF.

CDR3 sequence (DNA): TGTGCCAGCGGGGCGCAGGTGGAGACCCAGTACTTC. The encoded protein is CASGAQVETQYF. This rearrangement joins TRBV6-6 to TRBJ2-5; D might be TRBD1 (5 bases). The CDR3 has 12 amino acids. Between the trimmed V and J ends, which lost 8 bases and 5 bases, there was a span of 12 bases. The germline CDR1 and CDR2 sequences are MNHNY and SVGAGI (reference sequence).

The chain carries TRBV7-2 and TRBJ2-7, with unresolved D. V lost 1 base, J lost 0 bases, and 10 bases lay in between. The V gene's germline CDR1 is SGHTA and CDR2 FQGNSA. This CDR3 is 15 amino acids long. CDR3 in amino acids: CASSLVERSSYEQYF. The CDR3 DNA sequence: TGTGCCAGCAGCTTAGTTGAAAGGAGCTCCTACGAGCAGTACTTC. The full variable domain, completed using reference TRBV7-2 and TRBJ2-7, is GAGVSQSPSNKVTEKGKDVELRCDPISGHTALYWYRQSLGQGLEFLIYFQGNSAPDKSGLPSDRFSAERTGGSVSTLTIQRTQQEDSAVYLCASSLVERSSYEQYFGPGTRLTVT.

This chain's CDR3 is CASSLPRGSGELFF. The CDR3 DNA reads as TGTGCCAGCAGCTTACCCCGGGGATCCGGGGAGCTGTTTTTT. J is TRBJ2-2 and V is TRBV11-2; the D gene is possibly TRBD2 (5 bases). Trimming removed 2 bases at V and 6 bases at J, with 10 bases between. Germline CDR1 SGHAT, CDR2 FQNNGV. CDR3 length: 14 amino acids.

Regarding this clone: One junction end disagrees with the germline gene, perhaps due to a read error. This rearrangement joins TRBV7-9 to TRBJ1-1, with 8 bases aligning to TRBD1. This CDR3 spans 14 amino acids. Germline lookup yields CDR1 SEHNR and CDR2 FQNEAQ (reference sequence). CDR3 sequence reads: CASSLAAGTGSWAF. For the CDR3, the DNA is TGTGCCAGCAGCTTAGCAGCCGGGACAGGTTCCTGGGCATTT. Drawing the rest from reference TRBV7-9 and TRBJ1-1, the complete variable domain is DTGVSQNPRHKITKRGQNVTFRCDPISEHNRLYWYRQTLGQGPEFLTYFQNEAQLEKSRLLSDRFSAERPKGSFSTLEIQRTEQGDSAMYLCASSLAAGTGSWAFGQGTRLTVV.

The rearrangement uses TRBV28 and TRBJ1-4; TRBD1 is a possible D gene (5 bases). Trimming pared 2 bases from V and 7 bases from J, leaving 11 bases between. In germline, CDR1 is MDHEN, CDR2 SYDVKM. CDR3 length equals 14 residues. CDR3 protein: CASSLLRGTEKLFF. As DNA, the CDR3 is TGTGCCAGCAGTTTACTGCGCGGGACTGAAAAACTGTTTTTT.

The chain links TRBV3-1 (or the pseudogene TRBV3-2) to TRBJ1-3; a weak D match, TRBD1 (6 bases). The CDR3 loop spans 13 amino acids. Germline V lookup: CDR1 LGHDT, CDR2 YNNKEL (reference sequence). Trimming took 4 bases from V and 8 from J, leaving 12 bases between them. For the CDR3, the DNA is TGTGCCAGCAGCCGAGCAGGGGCGGACACCATATATTTT. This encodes CASSRAGADTIYF.

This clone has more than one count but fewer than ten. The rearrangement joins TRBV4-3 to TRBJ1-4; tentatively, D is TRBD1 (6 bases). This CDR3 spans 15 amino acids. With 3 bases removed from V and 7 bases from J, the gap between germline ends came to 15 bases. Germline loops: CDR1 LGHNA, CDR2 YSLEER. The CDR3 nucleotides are TGCGCCAGCAGCCACCGAGACAGGTTGAGTGAAAAACTGTTTTTT. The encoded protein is CASSHRDRLSEKLFF.

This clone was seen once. DNA for the CDR3: TGTGCCAGTAGTACGAGCTCAACTAATGAAAAACTGTTTTTT. As protein: CASSTSSTNEKLFF. The rearrangement uses TRBV19 and TRBJ1-4; no firm D call. Germline V lookup: CDR1 LNHDA, CDR2 SQIVND (reference sequence). Trimming took off 4 bases at V and 0 bases at J, with 6 bases between the two ends. This CDR3 has 14 residues.

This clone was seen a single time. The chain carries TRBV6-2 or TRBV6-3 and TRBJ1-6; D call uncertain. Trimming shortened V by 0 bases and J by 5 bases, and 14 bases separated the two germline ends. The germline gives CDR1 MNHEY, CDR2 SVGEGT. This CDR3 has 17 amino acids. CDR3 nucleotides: TGTGCCAGCAGTTACTCGACTAGAACGGAGAATAATTCACCCCTCCACTTT. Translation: CASSYSTRTENNSPLHF.

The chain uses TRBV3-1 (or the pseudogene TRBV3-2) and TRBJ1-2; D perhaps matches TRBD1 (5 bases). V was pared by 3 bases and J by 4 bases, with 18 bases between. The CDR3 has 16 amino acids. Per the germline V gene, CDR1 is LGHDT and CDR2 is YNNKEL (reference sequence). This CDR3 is CASSHVQGRAFYGYTF. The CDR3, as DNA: TGTGCCAGCAGCCATGTCCAGGGTCGGGCTTTCTATGGCTACACCTTC.

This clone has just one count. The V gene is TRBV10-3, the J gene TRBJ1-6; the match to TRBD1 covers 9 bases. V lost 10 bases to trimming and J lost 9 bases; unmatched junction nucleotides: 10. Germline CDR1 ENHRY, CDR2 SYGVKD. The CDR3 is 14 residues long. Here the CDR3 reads CATGGQGTGSPLHF. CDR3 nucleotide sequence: TGTGCCACCGGGGGACAGGGAACAGGTTCACCCCTCCACTTT.

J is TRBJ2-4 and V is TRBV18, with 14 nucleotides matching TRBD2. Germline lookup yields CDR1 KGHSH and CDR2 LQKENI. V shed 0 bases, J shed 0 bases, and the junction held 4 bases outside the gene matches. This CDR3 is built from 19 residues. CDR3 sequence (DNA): TGTGCCAGCTCACCACCGACTAGCGGGAGGGAGGGAGCCAAAAACATTCAGTACTTC. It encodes CASSPPTSGREGAKNIQYF. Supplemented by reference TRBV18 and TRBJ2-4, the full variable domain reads NAGVMQNPRHLVRRRGQEARLRCSPMKGHSHVYWYRQLPEEGLKFMVYLQKENIIDESGMPKERFSAEFPKEGPSILRIQQVVRGDSAAYFCASSPPTSGREGAKNIQYFGAGTRLSVL.

The CDR3 coding sequence is TGCGCCAGCAGCCTCGACAGGGTGGGTGAGCAGTACTTC. It encodes CASSLDRVGEQYF. J is TRBJ2-7 and V is TRBV10-1; 7 positions agree with TRBD1. V gave up 6 bases and J gave up 7 bases; unmatched junction bases: 9. Per germline, CDR1 WNHNN and CDR2 SYGVQD (reference sequence). The CDR3 covers 13 residues.